This entry features one T cell receptor beta chain sequence. This sample was included in a study of OX40 agonist ivuxolimab in advanced cancers. Clones were sequenced by immunoSEQ multiplex PCR, and TCRdb holds only the in-frame ones, with some missing. The sample gives around 72,000 clones, approximately 85% of which show up once; about 0.41% is in the top ten. The receptor comes from an adult with an advanced solid tumor such as melanoma, head and neck, liver or kidney cancer. The sample here was CD4+ or CD8+ T cells sorted from blood, taken in a trial of the OX40 agonist ivuxolimab.

Here the CDR3 DNA reads TGCGCCAGCAGCTCCGGACTAGCGGGGGGTGAGACCCAGTACTTC. Its translation: CASSSGLAGGETQYF. The rearrangement links TRBV5-1 to TRBJ2-5; 14 bases are a match to TRBD2. V lost 3 bases, J lost 5 bases, and 3 bases stayed unmatched. The CDR3 extends over 15 amino acids. Germline V lookup: CDR1 SGHRS, CDR2 YFSETQ.